This T cell receptor beta chain originates from a study of OX40 agonist ivuxolimab in advanced cancers. Trimming shortened V by 6 bases and J by 0 bases, and 12 bases separated the two germline ends. There are 15 residues in the CDR3. Looked up from germline, CDR1 is MNHNY and CDR2 is SVGAGI (reference sequence). This clone was detected once. The antigen remains undetermined. Sequencing used immunoSEQ multiplex PCR; TCRdb keeps in-frame clones, though not all of them. The sample includes 70,000 to 80,000 clones, roughly 90% of them seen just once. Findings and limits, study-wide: Circulating CD4+ and CD8+ T cells showed clonal expansion by week 6 at 0.1 to 3.0 mg/kg.

The sequence was obtained from an adult with an advanced solid tumor such as melanoma, head and neck, liver or kidney cancer. The chain carries TRBV6-6 and TRBJ1-3, with D maybe TRBD1 (5 bases). The material sequenced was CD4+ or CD8+ T cells sorted from blood, taken in a trial of the OX40 agonist ivuxolimab. The CDR3 loop reads CASRDIGFSGNTIYF. Here the CDR3 DNA reads TGTGCCAGCAGGGACATCGGCTTCTCTGGAAACACCATATATTTT.